Listed below are T cell receptor beta chains from one sample, sequenced in a study of blood T cell repertoires in COVID-19. Here immunoSEQ multiplex PCR was the method, and the copy in TCRdb shows in-frame clones only, minus some. The data contain more than 55,000 clones, 88% of them seen just once; the ten biggest clones take up about 4.4%. Material for sequencing was peripheral blood. The receptors were sampled from a man aged 55 to 70 with acute or convalescent COVID-19. CDR3s include the opening cysteine and the closing phenylalanine or tryptophan. A D gene is named only where the DNA matches it firmly. The size entry is marked missing in some rows and otherwise reads once, few, many or a size class.

d_gene | j_gene | len | abundance | v_gene | CDR3aa | CDR3nt
- | TRBJ1-1 | 13 | - | TRBV28 | CASSLAENTEAFF | TGTGCCAGCAGTTTAGCGGAGAACACTGAAGCTTTCTTT
- | TRBJ1-2 | 13 | - | TRBV19 | CASRPQVVGGYTF | TGTGCCAGTAGACCACAGGTTGTGGGTGGCTACACCTTC
TRBD2 | TRBJ2-7 | 16 | - | TRBV7-8 | CASTGRASGSLYEQYF | TGTGCCAGCACAGGTCGGGCTAGCGGGAGTCTCTACGAGCAGTACTTC
TRBD2 | TRBJ2-1 | 16 | once | TRBV11-2 | CASSPGTSGSYNEQFF | TGTGCCAGCAGCCCCGGGACTAGCGGCTCCTACAATGAGCAGTTCTTC
- | TRBJ1-2 | 13 | - | TRBV28 | CASSFGINYGYTF | TGTGCCAGCAGTTTCGGGATTAACTATGGCTACACCTTC
- | TRBJ1-1 | 15 | - | TRBV19 | CASSVQDTTNTEAFF | TGTGCCAGTAGTGTACAGGACACAACGAACACTGAAGCTTTCTTT
- | TRBJ1-4 | 12 | - | TRBV2 | CASSEAGRKLFF | TGTGCCAGCAGTGAGGCGGGAAGAAAACTGTTTTTT
- | TRBJ1-6 | 16 | - | TRBV19 | CASTTTGQNPDSPLHF | TGTGCCAGTACTACGACAGGCCAGAACCCTGATTCACCCCTCCACTTT
TRBD1 | TRBJ1-3 | 13 | - | TRBV3-1/TRBV3-2 | CASSLGQGDTIYF | TGTGCCAGCAGCCTGGGACAGGGAGACACCATATATTTT
- | TRBJ2-7 | 13 | - | TRBV19 | CASSIRGDDEQYF | TGTGCCAGTAGTATACGGGGTGACGACGAGCAGTACTTC
- | TRBJ1-5 | 15 | - | TRBV6-5 | CASSYSFSQNQPQHF | TGTGCCAGCAGTTACAGTTTCTCGCAGAATCAGCCCCAGCATTTT
- | TRBJ2-1 | 11 | - | TRBV28 | CALRKYNEQFF | TGTGCCCTCAGAAAATACAATGAGCAGTTCTTC
- | TRBJ1-4 | 16 | - | TRBV7-8 | CASSVGGGTTNEKLFF | TGTGCCAGCAGCGTCGGCGGGGGGACGACTAATGAAAAACTGTTTTTT
- | TRBJ2-2 | 13 | - | TRBV5-5 | CASSLGGTGELFF | TGTGCCAGCAGCTTGGGAGGGACCGGGGAGCTGTTTTTT
- | TRBJ2-1 | 15 | - | TRBV11-2 | CASNNRGSSYNEQFF | TGTGCCAGCAACAATAGGGGTAGCTCCTACAATGAGCAGTTCTTC
TRBD1 | TRBJ2-2 | 15 | - | TRBV10-3 | CAISEGQGATGELFF | TGTGCCATCAGTGAGGGACAGGGAGCCACCGGGGAGCTGTTTTTT
TRBD1 | TRBJ2-7 | 15 | few | TRBV5-8 | CASSPPGTDRNEQYF | TGTGCCAGCAGCCCTCCCGGGACAGACAGAAACGAGCAGTACTTC
TRBD1 | TRBJ1-2 | 17 | - | TRBV18 | CASSRSGGDRNHYGYTF | TGTGCCAGCTCACGGAGCGGCGGGGACAGAAACCACTATGGCTACACCTTC
TRBD1 | TRBJ2-1 | 15 | - | TRBV5-1 | CASSKTGVGQNEQFF | TGCGCCAGCTCAAAGACAGGGGTCGGGCAGAATGAGCAGTTCTTC
- | TRBJ2-5 | 16 | - | TRBV25-1 | CASSEFTISVSETQYF | TGTGCCAGCAGTGAATTTACTATTTCCGTTTCAGAGACCCAGTACTTC
TRBD1 | TRBJ1-2 | 13 | once | TRBV2 | CASRQGAGYGYTF | TGTGCCAGCCGACAGGGGGCCGGCTATGGCTACACCTTC
TRBD1 | TRBJ1-1 | 15 | - | TRBV18 | CASSPGTGVNTEAFF | TGTGCCAGCTCACCCGGGACAGGTGTGAACACTGAAGCTTTCTTT
- | TRBJ2-5 | 12 | - | TRBV18 | CASSPRRETQYF | TGTGCCAGCTCACCACGGCGGGAGACCCAGTACTTC
TRBD1 | TRBJ2-5 | 14 | - | TRBV7-6 | CASSRTGFQETQYF | TGTGCCAGCAGCCGGACAGGGTTCCAAGAGACCCAGTACTTC
TRBD1 | TRBJ1-4 | 13 | - | TRBV29-1 | CSALGQGTEKLFF | TGCAGCGCCTTGGGACAGGGTACCGAAAAACTGTTTTTT
- | TRBJ2-7 | 12 | - | TRBV6-5 | CASSSDSYEQYF | TGTGCCAGCAGTAGCGACTCCTACGAGCAGTACTTC
TRBD1 | TRBJ1-5 | 17 | - | TRBV28 | CASSLRDRGGVGKPQHF | TGTGCCAGCAGTTTAAGGGACAGGGGTGGGGTTGGTAAGCCCCAGCATTTT
TRBD2 | TRBJ2-3 | 16 | - | TRBV28 | CASSLTGTSDTDTQYF | TGTGCCAGCAGCCTGACCGGGACTAGCGACACAGATACGCAGTATTTT
TRBD2 | TRBJ2-3 | 16 | - | TRBV3-1/TRBV3-2 | CASSPPASGSLGTQYF | TGTGCCAGCAGCCCCCCCGCTAGCGGGAGTTTAGGTACGCAGTATTTT
TRBD1 | TRBJ2-3 | 14 | - | TRBV7-9 | CASTRDRSTDTQYF | TGTGCCAGCACCCGGGACAGGAGCACAGATACGCAGTATTTT